These 2 T cell receptor beta chains were all obtained from the same sample, sequenced in a study of OX40 agonist ivuxolimab in advanced cancers. Profiled with immunoSEQ multiplex PCR; TCRdb holds only in-frame clones, not every one. The data hold more than 60,000 clones, with about 88% observed a single time. Here the sequenced sample was CD4+ or CD8+ T cells sorted from blood, taken in a trial of the OX40 agonist ivuxolimab. These receptors were collected from an adult with an advanced solid tumor such as melanoma, head and neck, liver or kidney cancer.

The chain joins TRBV30 to TRBJ2-7; D gene unclear. The ends were cut back, 2 bases at V and 1 base at J, with 9 bases in the middle. Germline V gene sequence: CDR1 GTSNPN, CDR2 SVGIG (reference sequence). The CDR3 totals 13 residues. The CDR3 sequence is CAWSSNASYEQYF. As DNA, the CDR3 is TGTGCCTGGAGTTCCAACGCTTCCTACGAGCAGTACTTC.

The rearrangement joins TRBV2 to TRBJ1-3; no clear D gene. The CDR3 totals 14 residues. V was cut by 0 bases and J by 1 base, with 4 bases left in between. Germline assignment: CDR1 SNHLY and CDR2 FYNNEI. CDR3 region: CASSEALSGNTIYF. In DNA, the CDR3 is TGTGCCAGCAGTGAAGCGCTATCTGGAAACACCATATATTTT.